The 8 T cell receptor beta chains below all came from one sample that was sequenced in a study of cytomegalovirus exposure and HLA in healthy donors. PCR employed 60 Vbeta and 13 Jbeta primers. Clones were sequenced by immunoSEQ multiplex PCR, and TCRdb holds only the in-frame ones, with some missing. Of about 90,000 clones listed, around two thirds are singletons. The specimen was PBMCs. The receptors here all came from a man under 40 in good health and CMV-seronegative.

The gene calls are TRBV11-2 and TRBJ2-1; 7 nucleotides agree with TRBD2. This CDR3 region has 13 residues. The trim removed 5 bases at V and 7 bases at J, leaving 5 bases unmatched. Germline V gene lookup returns CDR1 SGHAT and CDR2 FQNNGV. The CDR3 loop is CASSRPGGNEQFF. CDR3 nucleotides: TGTGCCAGCAGCCGGCCCGGGGGGAATGAGCAGTTCTTC. Filled out from reference TRBV11-2 and TRBJ2-1, the complete variable domain reads EAGVAQSPRYKIIEKRQSVAFWCNPISGHATLYWYQQILGQGPKLLIQFQNNGVVDDSQLPKDRFSAERLKGVDSTLKIQPAKLEDSAVYLCASSRPGGNEQFFGPGTRLTVL.

V is TRBV7-9 and J is TRBJ1-2, with a tentative D call TRBD1 (5 bases). With 1 base removed from V and 4 bases from J, the gap between germline ends came to 13 bases. This CDR3 region has 15 residues. Looked up from germline, CDR1 is SEHNR and CDR2 is FQNEAQ (reference sequence). CDR3 DNA: TGTGCCAGCAGCTTAGGTACAGGCGTCCTCTATGGCTACACCTTC. It specifies CASSLGTGVLYGYTF.

V and J are TRBV10-3 and TRBJ2-1, with TRBD1 matching over 10 bases. Unmatched junction bases numbered 0, after V lost 6 bases and J lost 4 bases. CDR3 length: 13 amino acids. The germline CDR1 and CDR2 sequences are ENHRY and SYGVKD. The CDR3 spells CAIRGQGYNEQFF. CDR3 nucleotides: TGTGCCATCAGGGGACAGGGGTACAATGAGCAGTTCTTC.

The chain links TRBV19 to TRBJ2-5; D may be TRBD1 (5 bases). TRBJ2-7 matches the DNA end more closely, so the J call is doubtful. The germline CDR1 and CDR2 sequences are LNHDA and SQIVND (reference sequence). The CDR3 spans 14 residues. Here the CDR3 reads CASSIVWGVYEQYF. Here the CDR3 DNA reads TGTGCCAGTAGTATAGTCTGGGGCGTCTACGAGCAGTACTTC.

This sequence joins TRBV6-1 and TRBJ1-2; possibly TRBD1 for D (5 bases). V was pared by 3 bases and J by 3 bases, with 17 bases between. The CDR3 is 16 amino acids. Germline V gene data show CDR1 as MNHNS and CDR2 as SASEGT. The CDR3 spells CASSDQGRVIDYGYTF. Written as DNA, the CDR3 is TGTGCCAGCAGTGATCAGGGTCGGGTGATCGACTATGGCTACACCTTC.

The chain recombines TRBV2 with TRBJ1-3; D uncertain. V was shortened by 2 bases and J by 2 bases, with 10 bases between the two germline ends. The CDR3 runs to 15 residues. Germline V gene data show CDR1 as SNHLY and CDR2 as FYNNEI. The chain's CDR3 is CASSEWILAGNTIYF. The CDR3 DNA reads as TGTGCCAGCAGTGAATGGATACTAGCTGGAAACACCATATATTTT.

This clone was seen once. V usage is TRBV27 and J usage is TRBJ2-1; D may be TRBD2 (7 bases). The CDR3 sequence is 14 residues long. The germline CDR1 and CDR2 sequences are MNHEY and SMNVEV (reference sequence). V was shortened by 3 bases and J by 7 bases, with 13 bases between the two germline ends. The CDR3 region is CASSLGGALNEQFF. CDR3 coding DNA: TGTGCCAGCAGTTTGGGGGGGGCGTTAAATGAGCAGTTCTTC.

The chain employs TRBV30 and TRBJ1-6, with 9 bases matching TRBD1. CDR3 length: 19 residues. In germline, CDR1 is GTSNPN, CDR2 SVGIG (reference sequence). Germline trimming cut 0 bases from V and 0 bases from J; bases unmatched to any gene: 9. For the CDR3, the DNA is TGTGCCTGGAGTGTAAGGGGACAGGGAGTCACCTCCTATAATTCACCCCTCCACTTT. Translating it yields CAWSVRGQGVTSYNSPLHF.